Listed below are T cell receptor beta chains from one sample, sequenced in a study of T cells in Graves' hyperthyroidism and ophthalmopathy. One entry per CDR3 protein results from TCRdb running MiXCR on the multiplex PCR reads. The table includes a few hundred thousand distinct CDR3 sequences, more than 15% detected once. Sequenced sample: blood. All receptors derive from a woman between 40 and 55 years old with Graves' ophthalmopathy. The CDR3 runs from the conserved cysteine through the conserved F or W. D genes are given only for firm matches. Size is stated for part of the rows, as once, few or many counts, or as a class when the clone is expanded.

>TRBV19|NA|NA|TRBJ1-1
CASSAAGDYLRTREAFF
TGTGCCAGTAGTGCGGCCGGAGACTATCTCAGGACCCGGGAAGCTTTCTTT
>TRBV7-8|NA|many|TRBJ2-1
CASSLGGQALPRGDEQFF
TGTGCCAGCAGCTTAGGTGGGCAGGCTTTACCCCGAGGGGATGAGCAGTTCTTC
>TRBV2|NA|many|TRBJ2-5
CASSADQQETQYF
TGTGCCAGCAGTGCAGATCAGCAAGAGACCCAGTACTTC
>TRBV5-1|NA|few|TRBJ2-1
CASSPTLGLATYNEQFF
TGCGCCAGCAGCCCCACCCTTGGGCTAGCGACCTACAATGAGCAGTTCTTC
>TRBV2|TRBD2|NA|TRBJ2-3
CASSAEIAGGRDTQYF
TGTGCCAGCAGCGCCGAGATAGCGGGGGGTCGAGATACGCAGTATTTT
>TRBV3-1|TRBD2|many|TRBJ2-3
CASSQEGGLATSTDTQYF
TGTGCCAGCAGCCAAGAGGGAGGACTAGCGACTAGCACAGATACGCAGTATTTT
>TRBV11-2|NA|NA|TRBJ2-7
CASSPRFAGTYEQYF
TGTGCCAGCAGCCCTCGTTTCGCGGGTACCTACGAGCAGTACTTC
>TRBV20-1|NA|NA|TRBJ1-5
CSARADRNQPQHF
TGCAGTGCTAGAGCAGACAGAAATCAGCCCCAGCATTTT
>TRBV28|TRBD2|many|TRBJ2-3
CASRRLAGEMYTQYF
TGTGCCAGCAGAAGACTAGCGGGAGAAATGTACACGCAGTATTTT
>TRBV7-9|TRBD1|many|TRBJ1-1
CASSSSRDSEAFF
TGTGCCAGCAGCTCTTCCCGGGACAGTGAAGCTTTCTTT
>TRBV7-6|NA|many|TRBJ2-5
CASSLANQETQYF
TGTGCCAGCAGCTTAGCGAACCAAGAGACCCAGTACTTC
>TRBV6-6|TRBD2|many|TRBJ2-7
CASSYSSSGKLSSYEQYF
TGTGCCAGCAGTTACTCGTCTAGCGGGAAATTGAGCTCCTACGAGCAGTACTTC
>TRBV28|TRBD1|many|TRBJ2-2
CASSFDRGWGGELFF
TGTGCCAGCAGTTTCGACAGGGGATGGGGCGGGGAGCTGTTTTTT
>TRBV2|TRBD2|many|TRBJ2-1
CASSRRWASGRNNEQFF
TGTGCCAGCAGTCGACGATGGGCTAGCGGGAGGAATAATGAGCAGTTCTTC
>TRBV30|TRBD2|many|TRBJ2-1
CAWSGWEGRNEQFF
TGTGCCTGGAGTGGGTGGGAGGGCCGCAATGAGCAGTTCTTC
>TRBV30|TRBD1|few|TRBJ1-2
CASQGAGYTF
TGTGCCTCACAGGGGGCTGGCTACACCTTC
>TRBV29-1|NA|NA|TRBJ2-5
CSVEGGGGQETQYF
TGCAGCGTTGAAGGCGGGGGCGGCCAAGAGACCCAGTACTTC
>TRBV7-2|TRBD1|few|TRBJ2-1
CASSHYVRGQGGQNEQFF
TGTGCCAGCAGCCATTATGTAAGGGGACAGGGGGGTCAAAATGAGCAGTTCTTC
>TRBV3-1|TRBD1|NA|TRBJ2-1
CASSKGADGQFF
TGTGCCAGCAGTAAGGGGGCGGATGGGCAGTTCTTC
>TRBV18|NA|many|TRBJ2-5
CASSPPHGTQSQETQYF
TGTGCCAGCTCACCACCACACGGGACACAGTCCCAAGAGACCCAGTACTTC